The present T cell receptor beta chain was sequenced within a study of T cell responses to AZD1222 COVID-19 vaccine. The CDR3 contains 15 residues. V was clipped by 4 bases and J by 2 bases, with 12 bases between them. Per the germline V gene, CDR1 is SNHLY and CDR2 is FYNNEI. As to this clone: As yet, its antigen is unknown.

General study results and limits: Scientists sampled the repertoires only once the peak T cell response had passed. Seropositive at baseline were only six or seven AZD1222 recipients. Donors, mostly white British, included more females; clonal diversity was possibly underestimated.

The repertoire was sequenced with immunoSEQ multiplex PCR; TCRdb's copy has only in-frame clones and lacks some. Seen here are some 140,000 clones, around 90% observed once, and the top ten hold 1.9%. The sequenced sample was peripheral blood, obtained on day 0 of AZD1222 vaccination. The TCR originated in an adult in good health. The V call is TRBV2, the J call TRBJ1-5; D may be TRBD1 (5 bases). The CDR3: CASSGYQGGNQPQHF. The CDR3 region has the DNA TGTGCCAGCAGTGGTTATCAAGGGGGCAATCAGCCCCAGCATTTT.